These 25 T cell receptor beta chains were sequenced from one sample in a study of T cells in Graves' hyperthyroidism and ophthalmopathy. TCR beta CDR3 regions were amplified from RNA. The HTBI set primed first-round TCR CDR3 RT-PCR. From the multiplex PCR reads, TCRdb called clonotypes with MiXCR, one entry per CDR3 protein. The sample has hundreds of thousands of distinct CDR3 sequences; around 14% are singletons. The sample comprised blood. The receptors originated from a woman aged 18-35 years with Graves' hyperthyroidism.

In regard to this clonotype: A much larger clone differs by one base, so this may be a read error. The rearrangement uses TRBV6-9 and TRBJ2-2; perhaps D is TRBD1 or TRBD2 (5 bases each). Germline CDR1 reads MNHGY; CDR2 reads SVAAGI. V lost 6 bases and J lost 2, with 22 bases in between. The CDR3 sequence is 18 residues long. CDR3 region: CASSYGTAGTGNTGELFF. Here the CDR3 DNA reads TGTGCCAGCAGCTACGGTACGGCCGGGACGGGTAACACCGGGGAGCTGTTTTTT.

This sequence joins TRBV5-1 and TRBJ2-5; TRBD1 matches at 9 bases. Germline V lookup: CDR1 SGHRS, CDR2 YFSETQ. The V gene end was trimmed by 2 bases and the J gene end by 3 bases; junction bases not matched to a gene: 5. The CDR3 is 15 residues long. As DNA, the CDR3 is TGCGCCAGCAGCTTTGGTGGGACAGGGAAAGAGACCCAGTACTTC. Its protein product is CASSFGGTGKETQYF. Together with reference TRBV5-1 and TRBJ2-5, the CDR3 gives the full variable domain: KAGVTQTPRYLIKTRGQQVTLSCSPISGHRSVSWYQQTPGQGLQFLFEYFSETQRNKGNFPGRFSGRQFSNSRSEMNVSTLELGDSALYLCASSFGGTGKETQYFGPGTRLLVL.

V is TRBV12-3 or TRBV12-4 and J is TRBJ2-5; D possibly uses TRBD1 or TRBD2 (5 bases each). The CDR3 spans 13 residues. The V gene lost 5 bases and the J gene lost 13 bases, with 20 bases spanning the gap. The CDR3 DNA follows: TGTGCCAGCAGTGACGGGACCCTTGGAAGGGGGTACTTC. The encoded protein is CASSDGTLGRGYF.

A few counts support this clonotype. This rearrangement joins TRBV7-9 to TRBJ2-1; 7 nucleotides match TRBD2. The CDR3 has 14 residues. In germline, CDR1 is SEHNR, CDR2 FQNEAQ (reference sequence). The V segment lost 1 base and the J segment 12 bases; nucleotides outside the gene matches: 9. The CDR3 sequence is CASSLGEGGVWQFF. The CDR3 DNA follows: TGTGCCAGCAGCTTAGGAGAGGGAGGGGTATGGCAGTTCTTC.

This clonotype was seen at least ten times. The V and J genes are TRBV28 and TRBJ2-2; no reliable D call. CDR3 size: 16 residues. Deletions cut 7 bases from V and 1 base from J, with 16 bases between. CDR1 is MDHEN, CDR2 SYDVKM, per germline. The CDR3 sequence: CASNRKGYENTGELFF. The CDR3 nucleotides read TGTGCCAGCAACCGGAAGGGTTACGAGAACACCGGGGAGCTGTTTTTT.

There are many counts of this clonotype. CDR3 sequence reads: CASSYSQMNTGELFF. The DNA for the CDR3 is TGTGCCAGCAGTTACTCGCAGATGAACACCGGGGAGCTGTTTTTT. V is TRBV6-6 and J is TRBJ2-2; the D is unclear. Germline V lookup: CDR1 MNHNY, CDR2 SVGAGI (reference sequence). Between the trimmed V and J ends, which lost 0 bases and 1 base, there was a span of 6 bases. The CDR3 is made up of 15 amino acids.

This clonotype was seen ten or more times. The CDR3 sequence: CASSLSGRALVSNQPQHF. CDR3 DNA: TGTGCCAGCAGTTTATCCGGACGGGCACTGGTGAGCAATCAGCCCCAGCATTTT. The rearrangement links TRBV12-3 or TRBV12-4 to TRBJ1-5; no reliable D call. The CDR3 length is 18 residues. The germline V and J ends were trimmed by 2 bases and 1 base, with 18 bases remaining between them.

The chain joins TRBV6-2 or TRBV6-3 to TRBJ1-5, with TRBD1 matching over 9 bases. This CDR3 region has 13 residues. V shed 10 bases and J 4 bases; nucleotides not matched to a gene: 5. Germline CDR1 is MNHEY and CDR2 is SVGEGT. The chain's CDR3 is CATMDRGNQPQHF. CDR3 DNA sequence: TGTGCCACCATGGACAGGGGAAATCAGCCCCAGCATTTT.

This clonotype was seen ten or more times. The gene calls are TRBV5-1 and TRBJ2-7, with D unclear. The CDR3 spans 15 residues. Per germline, CDR1 SGHRS and CDR2 YFSETQ. The V end was cut by 3 bases, the J end by 3 bases, with 16 bases between. The CDR3 DNA sequence: TGCGCCAGCAGCTCCGGCCGGGCACAATTCTACGAGCAGTACTTC. This sequence encodes CASSSGRAQFYEQYF.

The chain carries TRBV10-3 and TRBJ2-5, with D maybe TRBD1 (5 bases). Germline lookup yields CDR1 ENHRY and CDR2 SYGVKD. V gave up 4 bases and J gave up 5 bases, with 20 bases separating them. The CDR3 consists of 16 residues. CDR3 protein: CAISGGGQGSGETQYF. Written as DNA, the CDR3 is TGTGCCATCAGTGGTGGTGGGCAGGGCTCAGGGGAGACCCAGTACTTC.

This clonotype was detected only a few times. As the CDR3 is not closed by the conserved phenylalanine or tryptophan, this likely results from a read error. The chain couples TRBV12-3 or TRBV12-4 to TRBJ2-7; D not certain. The CDR3 is made up of 17 amino acids. The V end was cut by 6 bases, the J end by 3 bases, with 24 bases between. The CDR3 DNA is TGTGCCAGCAGCCTATCGCCGAGAGTGGGAATTCTCTACGAGCAGTACCTC. It codes for CASSLSPRVGILYEQYL.

This clonotype has at least ten counts. This chain joins TRBV11-2 and TRBJ1-2; perhaps TRBD1 as D (6 bases). The CDR3 covers 16 residues. V lost 4 bases, J lost 5 bases, and 20 bases lay in between. CDR1 is SGHAT and CDR2 is FQNNGV in the germline V gene. CDR3 nucleotide sequence: TGTGCCAGCAGCTCCTCCAGGCGGGGCCAGGGGTATGGCTACACCTTC. It translates to CASSSSRRGQGYGYTF. Full variable domain (outside the CDR3, taken from reference TRBV11-2 and TRBJ1-2): EAGVAQSPRYKIIEKRQSVAFWCNPISGHATLYWYQQILGQGPKLLIQFQNNGVVDDSQLPKDRFSAERLKGVDSTLKIQPAKLEDSAVYLCASSSSRRGQGYGYTFGSGTRLTVV.

This clonotype appeared a few times. DNA for the CDR3: TGTGCCAGCAGCTTATCTCTTAGCACAGATACGCAGTATTTT. Translation: CASSLSLSTDTQYF. The chain recombines TRBV7-9 with TRBJ2-3, with unresolved D. Germline V lookup: CDR1 SEHNR, CDR2 FQNEAQ (reference sequence). The CDR3 consists of 14 residues. The germline V and J ends were trimmed by 2 bases and 0 bases, with 6 bases remaining between them.

This clonotype was counted ten times or more. This chain joins TRBV2 and TRBJ2-1, with 8 nucleotides matching TRBD1. CDR1 and CDR2 (germline): SNHLY, FYNNEI. The CDR3 spans 20 residues. Germline trimming cut 1 base from V and 4 bases from J; bases unmatched to any gene: 18. The CDR3 DNA reads as TGTGCCAGCAGTGAAGGAATTCCCGACAGGGGCCCGGGACATTACAATGAGCAGTTCTTC. Its protein is CASSEGIPDRGPGHYNEQFF. The variable domain in full, with the rest retrieved from reference TRBV2 and TRBJ2-1, is EPEVTQTPSHQVTQMGQEVILRCVPISNHLYFYWYRQILGQKVEFLVSFYNNEISEKSEIFDDQFSVERPDGSNFTLKIRSTKLEDSAMYFCASSEGIPDRGPGHYNEQFFGPGTRLTVL.

This clonotype was recorded at least ten times. The rearrangement joins TRBV18 to TRBJ1-2; D not certain. The CDR3 spans 15 residues. V shed 6 bases and J shed 0 bases, with 14 bases lying between them. The V gene's germline CDR1 is KGHSH and CDR2 LQKENI. CDR3 in DNA: TGTGCCAGCTCTCGTCCCCCAGGAACTAACTATGGCTACACCTTC. Its translation is CASSRPPGTNYGYTF.

This clonotype has just a few counts. The gene calls are TRBV5-5 and TRBJ2-4, with unresolved D. The CDR3 is 14 residues long. With 4 bases removed from V and 3 bases from J, the gap between germline ends came to 11 bases. Germline lookup yields CDR1 SGHKS and CDR2 YYEKEE (reference sequence). CDR3 protein: CASSPQLIKNIQYF. CDR3 nucleotides: TGTGCCAGCAGCCCTCAGTTGATCAAAAACATTCAGTACTTC.

There are many counts of this clonotype. This chain uses TRBV7-3 with TRBJ2-3; 7 nucleotides agree with TRBD1. Germline lookup yields CDR1 SGHTA and CDR2 FQGTGA. The V and J ends lost 5 bases and 7 bases, in that order; junction bases with no gene match: 9. There are 14 residues in the CDR3. The CDR3 here is CASSPDLRGHTQYF. CDR3 DNA: TGTGCCAGCAGCCCAGACCTTAGGGGGCATACGCAGTATTTT. The complete variable domain, with remaining parts taken from reference TRBV7-3 and TRBJ2-3, reads GAGVSQTPSNKVTEKGKYVELRCDPISGHTALYWYRQSLGQGPEFLIYFQGTGAADDSGLPNDRFFAVRPEGSVSTLKIQRTERGDSAVYLCASSPDLRGHTQYFGPGTRLTVL.

The chain couples TRBV20-1 to TRBJ1-6, with D uncertain. Germline CDR1 and CDR2: DFQATT and SNEGSKA (reference sequence). V was cut by 1 base and J by 7 bases, with 11 bases left in between. The CDR3 runs 14 residues. The CDR3 DNA is TGCAGTGCTAGAGGAGGGCTTGAGAATTCACCCCTCCACTTT. It translates to CSARGGLENSPLHF.

The gene calls are TRBV27 and TRBJ1-4; no definite D call. V was clipped by 5 bases and J by 0 bases, with 10 bases between them. CDR3 length: 15 residues. The germline gives CDR1 MNHEY, CDR2 SMNVEV (reference sequence). CDR3 protein: CASSRSGATNEKLFF. The CDR3 DNA follows: TGTGCCAGCAGTCGCTCTGGGGCAACTAATGAAAAACTGTTTTTT. The full variable domain, its missing parts supplied by reference TRBV27 and TRBJ1-4, is EAQVTQNPRYLITVTGKKLTVTCSQNMNHEYMSWYRQDPGLGLRQIYYSMNVEVTDKGDVPEGYKVSRKEKRNFPLILESPSPNQTSLYFCASSRSGATNEKLFFGSGTQLSVL.

This clonotype was observed at least ten times. This sequence joins TRBV7-9 and TRBJ2-1; TRBD1 matches at 9 bases. Trimming cost V 0 bases and J 5 bases; bases outside gene matches: 5. The CDR3 covers 16 residues. Looked up from germline, CDR1 is SEHNR and CDR2 is FQNEAQ (reference sequence). CDR3 sequence (DNA): TGTGCCAGCAGCTTAGCGCCGGGACAGGGCCACAATGAGCAGTTCTTC. Residues: CASSLAPGQGHNEQFF.

Many counts were recorded for this clonotype. The chain links TRBV14 to TRBJ2-1; D perhaps matches TRBD2 (7 bases). This CDR3 comprises 16 residues. Germline CDR1 reads SGHDN; CDR2 reads FVKESK. V was cut by 2 bases and J by 5 bases, with 16 bases left in between. This CDR3 is CASSQRGGLRNNEQFF. The CDR3 DNA reads as TGTGCCAGCAGCCAAAGAGGGGGACTAAGGAACAATGAGCAGTTCTTC.

This clonotype was recorded many times. The chain is built from TRBV2 and TRBJ1-2; the D is unclear. The germline CDR1 and CDR2 sequences are SNHLY and FYNNEI. The CDR3 totals 14 residues. V lost 1 base to trimming and J lost 5 bases, with 11 bases between them. The CDR3 spells CASSEGWIGYGYTF. CDR3 sequence (DNA): TGTGCCAGCAGTGAAGGGTGGATTGGATATGGCTACACCTTC.

The sample holds a few counts of this clonotype. The V and J genes are TRBV20-1 and TRBJ2-7, with TRBD2 identical over 11 bases. The ends lost 5 bases at V and 7 bases at J; junction bases unmatched: 10. The CDR3 totals 14 residues. The V gene's germline CDR1 is DFQATT and CDR2 SNEGSKA (reference sequence). CDR3 residues: CSALLAGVIGEQYF. The CDR3 DNA is TGCAGTGCTCTACTAGCGGGAGTAATTGGGGAGCAGTACTTC.

This clonotype came up many times. This rearrangement joins TRBV20-1 to TRBJ2-2; D assignment may be TRBD1 or TRBD2 (5 bases each). Germline loops: CDR1 DFQATT, CDR2 SNEGSKA (reference sequence). Trimming removed 6 bases at V and 1 base at J, with 15 bases between. The CDR3 totals 15 residues. Written as DNA, the CDR3 is TGCAGTGCCACAGGTCTGGGGGTGAACACCGGGGAGCTGTTTTTT. It yields the protein CSATGLGVNTGELFF.

This clonotype appeared many times. This chain joins TRBV28 and TRBJ2-5; 8 bases map to TRBD1. Germline V CDR1 and CDR2: MDHEN, SYDVKM. With 5 bases clipped from V and 7 bases from J, the junction kept 12 bases outside the gene matches. This CDR3 has 15 amino acids. The DNA for the CDR3 is TGTGCCAGCAGTGCGGGGACAGGCCTCAGGGGGACCCAGTACTTC. Its translation: CASSAGTGLRGTQYF.